This is a list of T cell receptor beta chains from one sample in a study of cytomegalovirus exposure and HLA in healthy donors. Sequencing was performed with immunoSEQ multiplex PCR; in TCRdb, only in-frame clones are kept and a portion is missing. The sample records over 55,000 clones, roughly two thirds being singletons. The sequencing input was PBMCs. The receptors come from a man aged 35 to 55 in good health and CMV-seropositive. CDR3s include the opening cysteine and the closing phenylalanine or tryptophan. A D gene is named only where the DNA matches it firmly. Expanded clones get a size class; other rows say once, few or many, or leave the size out.

V,D,size,J,DNA,CDR3
TRBV4-1,NA,once,TRBJ1-5,TGCGCCAGCAGCCAGTCTCCTAATCAGCCCCAGCATTTT,CASSQSPNQPQHF
TRBV27,NA,many,TRBJ1-5,TGTGCCAGCAGTCAGAACTATCGTGTTGTGCAGCCCCAGCATTTT,CASSQNYRVVQPQHF
TRBV9,TRBD1,NA,TRBJ2-7,TGTGCCAGCAGCGCCGGACAGGGGGTTGAGCAGTACTTC,CASSAGQGVEQYF
TRBV5-5,NA,once,TRBJ1-2,TGTGCCAGCAGCCCCGGCGGATTGAACTATGGCTACACCTTC,CASSPGGLNYGYTF
TRBV28,NA,once,TRBJ2-7,TGTGCCAGCAGTCCTCCTACGGCCTACGAGCAGTACTTC,CASSPPTAYEQYF
TRBV6-5,NA,NA,TRBJ2-7,TGTGCCAGCAGACCTTCAGGGGTCCTCTCCTACGAGCAGTACTTC,CASRPSGVLSYEQYF
TRBV5-4,TRBD1,NA,TRBJ1-2,TGTGCCAGCAGCTTGTCTTCAGGGGGGCCCGACTATGGCTACACCTTC,CASSLSSGGPDYGYTF
TRBV25-1,NA,NA,TRBJ2-7,TGTGCCAGCAGTACCAGAAGCGGCCACGGTGTCTCCTACGAGCAGTACTTC,CASSTRSGHGVSYEQYF
TRBV5-1,TRBD1,NA,TRBJ2-5,TGCGCCAGCAGCTACAGGGGGCTGGAGACCCAGTACTTC,CASSYRGLETQYF
TRBV5-1,TRBD1,NA,TRBJ1-2,TGCGCCAGCAGCCCGTCCCCGTGGACAGGGTTTAGCTATGGCTACACCTTC,CASSPSPWTGFSYGYTF
TRBV7-3,NA,NA,TRBJ2-3,TGTGCCAGCGCGCTTCAGATTCAGGGTACGCAGTATTTT,CASALQIQGTQYF
TRBV7-3,TRBD1,NA,TRBJ1-2,TGTGCCAGCAGCTTTACAGGGGACCCCCCTTATGCCTTC,CASSFTGDPPYAF
TRBV7-6,NA,NA,TRBJ1-1,TGTGCCAGCAGCCCGGACAGAGACACTGAAGCTTTCTTT,CASSPDRDTEAFF
TRBV29-1,TRBD1,few,TRBJ1-4,TGCAGCGTTGCACCGACAGGGGCTAATGAAAAACTGTTTTTT,CSVAPTGANEKLFF
TRBV11-1,NA,few,TRBJ1-2,TGTGCCAGCAGCTTAGGGCCCCGGCGGGGCTACACCTTC,CASSLGPRRGYTF
TRBV12-1,NA,NA,TRBJ1-1,TGTGCCAGCAGCTTCCAGGGGAACACTGAAGCTTTCTTT,CASSFQGNTEAFF
TRBV13,TRBD2,NA,TRBJ2-5,TGTGCCAGCAGCTCTCGGGTAGCGGGAGGCAGGACCCAGTACTTC,CASSSRVAGGRTQYF
TRBV7-8,TRBD2,NA,TRBJ2-1,TGTGCCAGCAGCAGTGGACTAGCGGGAGGACGGGTTGAGCAGTTCTTC,CASSSGLAGGRVEQFF
TRBV2,TRBD1,NA,TRBJ2-1,TGTGCCAGCCTCCGGGACAGAAACTACAATGAGCAGTTCTTC,CASLRDRNYNEQFF
TRBV2,TRBD2,NA,TRBJ2-2,TGTGCCACAAGGACTAGCGGAAACACCGGGGAGCTGTTTTTT,CATRTSGNTGELFF
TRBV6-5,NA,few,TRBJ2-2,TGTGCCAGCAGTTACCTTTCGACAGGGAACACCGGGGAGCTGTTTTTT,CASSYLSTGNTGELFF
TRBV18,TRBD2,once,TRBJ2-1,TGTGCCAGCTCACTGGGACTAGAAACCTACAATGAGCAGTTCTTC,CASSLGLETYNEQFF
TRBV2,TRBD1,many,TRBJ1-6,TGTGCCAGCAGTTGGACAGGGGGAAATTCACCCCTCCACTTT,CASSWTGGNSPLHF
TRBV28,NA,NA,TRBJ2-3,TGTGCCAGCAGTGTTACAGGTCGCGATACGCAGTATTTT,CASSVTGRDTQYF
TRBV4-2,NA,NA,TRBJ1-2,TGTGCCAGCAGCCAAGACAGGGGCGCCCCTTCCTATGGCTACACCTTC,CASSQDRGAPSYGYTF
TRBV5-4,NA,NA,TRBJ1-3,TGTGCCAGCAGCGTTGGCGGGGTGGGGGGAAACACCATATATTTT,CASSVGGVGGNTIYF
TRBV5-1,TRBD2,NA,TRBJ2-5,TGCGCCAGCAGCTTCGGACTAGCGGGAGCCCAAGAGACCCAGTACTTC,CASSFGLAGAQETQYF
TRBV4-3,NA,NA,TRBJ2-7,TGCGCCAGCAGCCGTGAGGGACTTACCTACGAGCAGTACTTC,CASSREGLTYEQYF
TRBV5-1,TRBD1,NA,TRBJ2-1,TGCGCCAGCAGCTTGGGGACAGGGAAGAATGAGCAGTTCTTC,CASSLGTGKNEQFF